This T cell receptor beta chain was found in a study of blood T cell repertoires in COVID-19. Study in general: Acute-phase and convalescent COVID-19 samples originated in the United States, Italy and Spain. T cells, B-cell-depleted T cells, or PBMCs provided the cDNA or gDNA that served as material.

Produced via immunoSEQ multiplex PCR; TCRdb's table is partial and in-frame only. The sample has 150,000 to 200,000 clones; around 87% are singletons. V lost 6 bases to trimming and J lost 2 bases, with 17 bases between them. Germline CDR1 and CDR2: MNHNY and SVGAGI (reference sequence). This CDR3 is 16 amino acids long. Seattle patient enrollment occurred during active infection, with longitudinal follow-up thereafter. The sequenced material came from peripheral blood. The sequence was obtained from a woman older than 75 with COVID-19, enrolled during active disease. V and J are TRBV6-6 and TRBJ1-5, with TRBD1 as a possible D gene (6 bases). The CDR3 nucleotides read TGTGCCAGCAGGACCGGGACACCAAAAGGCAATCAGCCCCAGCATTTT. Translating gives CASRTGTPKGNQPQHF.